Each of the 17 T cell receptor beta chains below was sequenced from the same sample in a study of blood T cells in healthy people across ages. Combining a sample-barcoded 5' primer with a J-beta primer mix, a second PCR ran for roughly 6 to 12 cycles. TCRdb analysed the 5' RACE reads with MiXCR anew, one entry per CDR3 protein. Here the sample spans approximately 780,000 distinct CDR3 sequences, about a quarter being singletons. The same sample was also used in a study of T cells of mothers and their children.

What was sequenced was blood. The origin of the receptors is a boy aged 5-17 years in good health.

The chain is built from TRBV28 and TRBJ1-5; D gene unclear. The CDR3 contains 11 residues. V lost 7 bases and J lost 6, with 7 bases in between. Per germline, CDR1 MDHEN and CDR2 SYDVKM. The DNA for the CDR3 is TGTGCCAGCACCACGGGTCAGCCCCAGCATTTT. The encoded protein is CASTTGQPQHF.

This clonotype came up a few times. The CDR3 DNA reads as TGTGCCAGCAGGCCGCAGGGGAATGAAAAACTGTTTTTT. Translation gives CASRPQGNEKLFF. This chain uses TRBV6-5 with TRBJ1-4; tentative D call: TRBD1 (6 bases). Trimming took off 6 bases at V and 5 bases at J, with 10 bases between the two ends. The CDR3 runs 13 residues. CDR1 is MNHEY, CDR2 SVGAGI, per germline.

This clonotype has more than one count but fewer than ten. This chain links TRBV29-1 with TRBJ2-7; D is tentatively TRBD1 or TRBD2 (5 bases each). The CDR3 spans 14 residues. V lost 5 bases, J lost 4 bases, and 18 bases lay in between. CDR1 and CDR2 from the germline V gene are SQVTM and ANQGSEA. The CDR3 DNA follows: TGCAGCGTTTCGGGATGGGGGTCTAAGTACGAGCAGTACTTC. Its protein product is CSVSGWGSKYEQYF.

The chain has TRBV27 and TRBJ2-1, with 14 bases aligning to TRBD2. The CDR3 consists of 16 residues. CDR1 and CDR2 from the germline V gene are MNHEY and SMNVEV (reference sequence). V shed 4 bases, J shed 7 bases, and the junction held 6 bases outside the gene matches. CDR3 sequence reads: CASSSPGLAGVNEQFF. CDR3 nucleotides: TGTGCCAGCAGTTCCCCGGGACTAGCGGGGGTAAATGAGCAGTTCTTC.

The V call is TRBV4-3, the J call TRBJ2-3, with 7 bases fitting TRBD2. V was pared by 0 bases and J by 1 base, with 4 bases of the junction left unmatched. The CDR3 length is 16 residues. Germline loops: CDR1 LGHNA, CDR2 YSLEER. Written as DNA, the CDR3 is TGCGCCAGCAGCCAAGAAACCACTAGCGGCACAGATACGCAGTATTTT. Protein sequence: CASSQETTSGTDTQYF.

This clonotype occurred many times. The rearrangement links TRBV7-9 to TRBJ1-3; D is unresolved. Trimming cost V 3 bases and J 1 base, with 4 bases left between them. CDR3 length: 13 residues. Germline V gives CDR1 SEHNR, CDR2 FQNEAQ (reference sequence). CDR3 in DNA: TGTGCCAGCAGCTTTGGGTCTGGAAACACCATATATTTT. Protein: CASSFGSGNTIYF.

The chain joins TRBV3-1 to TRBJ2-1; the D is unclear. Germline CDR1 LGHDT, CDR2 YNNKEL (reference sequence). The CDR3 has 13 residues. V was shortened by 0 bases and J by 10 bases, with 10 bases between the two germline ends. The CDR3 nucleotides are TGTGCCAGCAGCCAAGATGTCCTAACGGAGCAGTTCTTC. Translation: CASSQDVLTEQFF.

The chain recombines TRBV7-9 with TRBJ2-6, with D possibly being TRBD1 (5 bases). Trimming took 1 base from V and 0 from J, leaving 10 bases between them. Germline V gene lookup returns CDR1 SEHNR and CDR2 FQNEAQ (reference sequence). The CDR3 runs to 17 residues. In DNA form, the CDR3 reads TGTGCCAGCAGCTTAGTGGCAGGGCGCTCTGGGGCCAACGTCCTGACTTTC. It encodes CASSLVAGRSGANVLTF.

This clonotype was observed a few times. The junction and the germline gene differ at one end; a read error may be behind it. This chain joins TRBV5-1 and TRBJ2-5; 7 bases agree with TRBD1. The CDR3 length is 14 residues. Germline-derived CDR1 and CDR2 are SGHRS and YFSETQ. CDR3 sequence: CASSFGDSGETQHF. The CDR3 DNA sequence: TGCGCCAGCAGCTTCGGGGACAGCGGTGAGACCCAGCACTTC. The entire variable domain, with the rest obtained from reference TRBV5-1 and TRBJ2-5, is as follows: KAGVTQTPRYLIKTRGQQVTLSCSPISGHRSVSWYQQTPGQGLQFLFEYFSETQRNKGNFPGRFSGRQFSNSRSEMNVSTLELGDSALYLCASSFGDSGETQHFGPGTRLLVL.

This clonotype was detected a few times. This chain links TRBV3-1 with TRBJ2-7; 8 bases line up with TRBD1. The CDR3 runs to 15 residues. Germline-derived CDR1 and CDR2 are LGHDT and YNNKEL (reference sequence). Unmatched junction bases numbered 5, after V lost 4 bases and J lost 0 bases. The CDR3 region has the DNA TGTGCCAGCAGCCCGGACAGGGCAAGCTCCTACGAGCAGTACTTC. Residues: CASSPDRASSYEQYF.

The chain couples TRBV20-1 to TRBJ2-6, with D perhaps being TRBD1 or TRBD2 (5 bases each). The CDR3 contains 17 residues. Germline V CDR1 and CDR2: DFQATT, SNEGSKA (reference sequence). Trimming left V 2 bases short and J 2 bases short, with 16 bases between. CDR3 protein: CSARQGPHPAGANVLTF. The CDR3 DNA follows: TGCAGTGCTAGACAGGGACCCCACCCGGCTGGGGCCAACGTCCTGACTTTC.

This clonotype was picked up a small number of times. The chain carries TRBV7-2 and TRBJ2-7, with a possible D match to TRBD1 (6 bases). The germline V and J ends were trimmed by 6 bases and 3 bases, with 18 bases remaining between them. The CDR3 consists of 15 residues. CDR1 SGHTA and CDR2 FQGNSA come from the germline V gene. CDR3 nucleotide sequence: TGTGCCAGCAGGAAACTACCAGGGGTAGGCTACGAGCAGTACTTC. As protein: CASRKLPGVGYEQYF. Full variable domain (outside the CDR3, taken from reference TRBV7-2 and TRBJ2-7): GAGVSQSPSNKVTEKGKDVELRCDPISGHTALYWYRQSLGQGLEFLIYFQGNSAPDKSGLPSDRFSAERTGGSVSTLTIQRTQQEDSAVYLCASRKLPGVGYEQYFGPGTRLTVT.

V gene TRBV5-5 combines with J gene TRBJ2-5; no definite D call. This CDR3 region has 13 residues. Germline values: CDR1 SGHKS, CDR2 YYEKEE (reference sequence). The germline V and J ends were trimmed by 4 bases and 4 bases, with 11 bases remaining between them. The CDR3 sequence is CASSEGSPETQYF. Here the CDR3 DNA reads TGTGCCAGCAGCGAAGGTAGCCCAGAGACCCAGTACTTC.

This clonotype was counted between two and nine times. This chain's CDR3 is CASSKAGRGTDTQYF. The CDR3 DNA is TGTGCCAGCAGTAAAGCGGGTCGAGGCACAGATACGCAGTATTTT. This chain joins TRBV7-3 and TRBJ2-3; D possibly corresponds to TRBD2 (6 bases). The CDR3 spans 15 residues. The germline V gene encodes CDR1 SGHTA and CDR2 FQGTGA. V gave up 6 bases and J gave up 1 base, with 14 bases separating them.

Only a few counts were recorded for this clonotype. The chain uses TRBV12-3 or TRBV12-4 and TRBJ2-1; TRBD1 aligns across 12 bases. Trimming took 3 bases from V and 7 from J; bases not matched to a gene: 4. There are 15 residues in the CDR3. This chain's CDR3 is CASSLGQGAKNEQFF. CDR3 coding DNA: TGTGCCAGCAGTTTGGGACAGGGGGCGAAGAATGAGCAGTTCTTC.

This rearrangement joins TRBV14 to TRBJ2-5; the D is unclear. The CDR3 length is 14 residues. V lost 3 bases and J lost 4, with 12 bases in between. Germline CDR1 is SGHDN and CDR2 is FVKESK. The CDR3 here is CASSHRVGVETQYF. The CDR3 DNA sequence: TGTGCCAGCAGCCATCGGGTCGGTGTAGAGACCCAGTACTTC.

The rearrangement joins TRBV4-1 to TRBJ2-5; D is unresolved. The DNA end favors TRBJ2-7, so the J call may be wrong. The germline V gene encodes CDR1 MGHRA and CDR2 YSYEKL. The CDR3 covers 14 residues. CDR3 protein: CASSQNFIGYEQYF. CDR3 DNA sequence: TGCGCCAGCAGCCAAAATTTTATAGGGTACGAGCAGTACTTC.